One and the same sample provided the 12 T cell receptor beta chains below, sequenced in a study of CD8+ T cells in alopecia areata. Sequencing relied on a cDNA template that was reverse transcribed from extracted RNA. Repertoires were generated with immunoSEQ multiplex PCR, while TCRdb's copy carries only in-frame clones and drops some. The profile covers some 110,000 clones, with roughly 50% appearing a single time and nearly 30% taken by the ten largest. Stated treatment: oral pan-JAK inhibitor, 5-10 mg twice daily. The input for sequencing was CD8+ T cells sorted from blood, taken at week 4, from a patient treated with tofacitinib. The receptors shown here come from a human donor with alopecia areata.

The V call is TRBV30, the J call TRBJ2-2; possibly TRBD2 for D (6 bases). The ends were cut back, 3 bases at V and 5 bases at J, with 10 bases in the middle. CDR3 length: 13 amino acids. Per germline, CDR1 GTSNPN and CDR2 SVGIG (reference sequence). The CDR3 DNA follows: TGTGCCTGGAGGACGGCGGGAACCGGGGAGCTGTTTTTT. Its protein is CAWRTAGTGELFF.

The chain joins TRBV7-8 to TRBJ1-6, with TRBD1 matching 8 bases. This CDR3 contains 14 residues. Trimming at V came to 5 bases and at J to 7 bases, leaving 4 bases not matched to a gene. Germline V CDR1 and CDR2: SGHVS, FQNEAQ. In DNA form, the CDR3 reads TGTGCCAGCAGCCCAGACAGGGGAAATTCACCCCTCCACTTT. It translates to CASSPDRGNSPLHF.

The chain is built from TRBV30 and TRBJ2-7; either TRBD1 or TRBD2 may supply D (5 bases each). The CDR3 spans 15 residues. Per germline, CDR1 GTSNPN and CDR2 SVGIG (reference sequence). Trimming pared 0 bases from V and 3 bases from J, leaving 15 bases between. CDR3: CAWSVPRDGYYEQYF. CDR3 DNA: TGTGCCTGGAGTGTACCTCGGGACGGCTACTACGAGCAGTACTTC.

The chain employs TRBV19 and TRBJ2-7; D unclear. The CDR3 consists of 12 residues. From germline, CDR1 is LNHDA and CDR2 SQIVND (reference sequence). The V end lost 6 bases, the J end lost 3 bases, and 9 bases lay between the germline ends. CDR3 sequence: CASRAVGYEQYF. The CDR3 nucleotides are TGTGCCAGTAGAGCTGTAGGCTACGAGCAGTACTTC.

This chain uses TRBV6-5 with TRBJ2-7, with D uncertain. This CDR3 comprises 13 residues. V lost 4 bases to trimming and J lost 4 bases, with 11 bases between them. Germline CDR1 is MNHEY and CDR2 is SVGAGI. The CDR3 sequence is CASSSRSPYEQYF. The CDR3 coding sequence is TGTGCCAGCAGTTCCCGCTCTCCGTACGAGCAGTACTTC.

CDR3 DNA: TGTGCCAGCAGTTTACTTTACACAGATACGCAGTATTTT. Its translation: CASSLLYTDTQYF. The rearrangement links TRBV27 to TRBJ2-3; D unclear. The CDR3 is made up of 13 amino acids. Germline CDR1 and CDR2: MNHEY and SMNVEV (reference sequence). V lost 2 bases and J lost 2, with 5 bases in between.

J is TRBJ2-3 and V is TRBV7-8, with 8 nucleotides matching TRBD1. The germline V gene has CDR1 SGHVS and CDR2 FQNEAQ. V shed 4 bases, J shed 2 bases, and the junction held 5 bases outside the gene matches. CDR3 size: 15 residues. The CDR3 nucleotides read TGTGCCAGCAGCTCCACAGGGGGAGCCACAGATACGCAGTATTTT. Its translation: CASSSTGGATDTQYF. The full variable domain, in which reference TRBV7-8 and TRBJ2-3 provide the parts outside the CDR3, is GAGVSQSPRYKVAKRGQDVALRCDPISGHVSLFWYQQALGQGPEFLTYFQNEAQLDKSGLPSDRFFAERPEGSVSTLKIQRTQQEDSAVYLCASSSTGGATDTQYFGPGTRLTVL.

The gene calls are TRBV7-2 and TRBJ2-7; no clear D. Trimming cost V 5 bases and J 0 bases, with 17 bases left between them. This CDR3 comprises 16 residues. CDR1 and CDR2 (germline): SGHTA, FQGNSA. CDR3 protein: CASSADVGESSYEQYF. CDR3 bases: TGTGCCAGCAGCGCGGATGTTGGCGAGAGCTCCTACGAGCAGTACTTC.

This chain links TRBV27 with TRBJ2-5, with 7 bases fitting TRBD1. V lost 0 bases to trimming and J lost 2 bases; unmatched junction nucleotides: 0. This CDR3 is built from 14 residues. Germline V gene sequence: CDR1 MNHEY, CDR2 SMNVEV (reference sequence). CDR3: CASSLSGQQETQYF. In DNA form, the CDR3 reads TGTGCCAGCAGTTTATCGGGACAGCAAGAGACCCAGTACTTC.

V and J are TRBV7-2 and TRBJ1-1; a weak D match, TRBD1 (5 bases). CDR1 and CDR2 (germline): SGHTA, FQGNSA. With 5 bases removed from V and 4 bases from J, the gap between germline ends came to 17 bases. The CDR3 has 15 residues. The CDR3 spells CASSPMARAGTEAFF. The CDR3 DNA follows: TGTGCCAGCAGCCCCATGGCCAGGGCGGGCACTGAAGCTTTCTTT.

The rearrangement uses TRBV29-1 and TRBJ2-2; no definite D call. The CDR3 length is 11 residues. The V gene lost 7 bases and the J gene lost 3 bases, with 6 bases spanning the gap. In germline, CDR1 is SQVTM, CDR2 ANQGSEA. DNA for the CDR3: TGCAGCGCCCTACACACCGGGGAGCTGTTTTTT. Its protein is CSALHTGELFF.

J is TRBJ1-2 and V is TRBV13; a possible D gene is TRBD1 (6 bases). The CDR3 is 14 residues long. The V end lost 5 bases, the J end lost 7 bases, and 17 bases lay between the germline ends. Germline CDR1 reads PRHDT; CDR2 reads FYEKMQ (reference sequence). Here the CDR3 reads CASSRLQGGSGYTF. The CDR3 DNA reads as TGTGCCAGCAGCCGCCTACAGGGAGGAAGTGGCTACACCTTC.